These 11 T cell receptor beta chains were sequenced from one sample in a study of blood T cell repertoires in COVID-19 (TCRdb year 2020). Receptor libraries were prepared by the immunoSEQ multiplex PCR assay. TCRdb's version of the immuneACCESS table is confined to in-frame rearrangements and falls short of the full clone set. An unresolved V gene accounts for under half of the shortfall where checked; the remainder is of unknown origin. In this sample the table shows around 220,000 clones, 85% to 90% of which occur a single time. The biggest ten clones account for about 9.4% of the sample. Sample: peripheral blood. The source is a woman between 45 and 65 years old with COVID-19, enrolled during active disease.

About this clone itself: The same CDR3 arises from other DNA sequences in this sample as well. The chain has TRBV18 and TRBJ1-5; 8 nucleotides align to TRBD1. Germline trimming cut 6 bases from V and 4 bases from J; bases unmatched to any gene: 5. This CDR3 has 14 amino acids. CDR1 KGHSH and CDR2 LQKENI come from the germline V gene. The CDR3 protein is CASSLGQGNQPQHF. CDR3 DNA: TGTGCCAGCTCCCTAGGACAGGGTAATCAGCCCCAGCATTTT. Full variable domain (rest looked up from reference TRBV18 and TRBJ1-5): NAGVMQNPRHLVRRRGQEARLRCSPMKGHSHVYWYRQLPEEGLKFMVYLQKENIIDESGMPKERFSAEFPKEGPSILRIQQVVRGDSAAYFCASSLGQGNQPQHFGDGTRLSIL.

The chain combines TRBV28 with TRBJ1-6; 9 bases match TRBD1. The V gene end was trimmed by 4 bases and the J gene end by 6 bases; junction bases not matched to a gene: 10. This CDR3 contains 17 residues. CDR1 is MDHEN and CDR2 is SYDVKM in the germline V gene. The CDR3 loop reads CASSSLRRGQGNSPLHF. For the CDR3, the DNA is TGTGCCAGCAGTTCCCTACGTCGGGGACAGGGTAATTCACCCCTCCACTTT.

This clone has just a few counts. CDR3 nucleotides: TGTGCCACCAGTGATCAGGCAGGGAAAGCTTTCTTT. Translated, it gives CATSDQAGKAFF. J is TRBJ1-1 and V is TRBV24-1, with D perhaps TRBD1 (5 bases). Trimming removed 3 bases at V and 9 bases at J, with 10 bases between. Germline CDR1 is KGHDR and CDR2 is SFDVKD. The CDR3 is 12 amino acids.

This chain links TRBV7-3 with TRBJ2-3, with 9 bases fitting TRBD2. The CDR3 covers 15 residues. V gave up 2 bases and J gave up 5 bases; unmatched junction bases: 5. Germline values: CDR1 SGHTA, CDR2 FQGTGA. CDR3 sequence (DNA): TGTGCCAGCAGCTTAGCGGGGGGGCGTGGAGATACGCAGTATTTT. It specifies CASSLAGGRGDTQYF. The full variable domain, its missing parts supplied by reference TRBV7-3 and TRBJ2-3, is GAGVSQTPSNKVTEKGKYVELRCDPISGHTALYWYRQSLGQGPEFLIYFQGTGAADDSGLPNDRFFAVRPEGSVSTLKIQRTERGDSAVYLCASSLAGGRGDTQYFGPGTRLTVL.

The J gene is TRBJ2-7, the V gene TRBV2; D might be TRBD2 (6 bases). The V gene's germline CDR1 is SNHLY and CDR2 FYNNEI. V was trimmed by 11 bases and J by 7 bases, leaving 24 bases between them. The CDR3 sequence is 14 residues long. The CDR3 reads CACNTGRGIREQYF. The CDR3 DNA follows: TGTGCCTGCAACACGGGCCGGGGGATCCGGGAGCAGTACTTC.

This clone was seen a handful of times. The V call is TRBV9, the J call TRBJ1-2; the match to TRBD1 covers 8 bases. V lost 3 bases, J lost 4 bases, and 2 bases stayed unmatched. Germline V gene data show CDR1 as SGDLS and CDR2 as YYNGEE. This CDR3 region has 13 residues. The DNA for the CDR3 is TGTGCCAGCAGCGGTGGACAGGGCTATGGCTACACCTTC. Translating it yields CASSGGQGYGYTF. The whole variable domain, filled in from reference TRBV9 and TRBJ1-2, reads DSGVTQTPKHLITATGQRVTLRCSPRSGDLSVYWYQQSLDQGLQFLIQYYNGEERAKGNILERFSAQQFPDLHSELNLSSLELGDSALYFCASSGGQGYGYTFGSGTRLTVV.

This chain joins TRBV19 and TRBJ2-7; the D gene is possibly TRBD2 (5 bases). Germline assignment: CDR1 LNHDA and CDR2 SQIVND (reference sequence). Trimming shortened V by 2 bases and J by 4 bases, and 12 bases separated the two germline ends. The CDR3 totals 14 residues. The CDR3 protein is CASSIRGQTYEQYF. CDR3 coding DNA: TGTGCCAGTAGTATAAGAGGGCAAACTTACGAGCAGTACTTC.

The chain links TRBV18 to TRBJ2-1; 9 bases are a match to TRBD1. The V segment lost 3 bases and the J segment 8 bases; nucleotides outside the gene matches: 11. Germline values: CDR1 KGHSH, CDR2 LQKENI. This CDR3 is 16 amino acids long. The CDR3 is CASSPLRDRDFHEQFF. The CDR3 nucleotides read TGTGCCAGCTCACCTCTCCGGGACAGGGATTTCCATGAGCAGTTCTTC.

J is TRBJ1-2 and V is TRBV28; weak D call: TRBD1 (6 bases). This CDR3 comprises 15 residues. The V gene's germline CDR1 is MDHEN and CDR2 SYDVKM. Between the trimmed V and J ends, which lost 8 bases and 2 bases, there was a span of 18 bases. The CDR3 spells CASALRGGPNYGYTF. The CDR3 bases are TGTGCCAGCGCCCTAAGGGGGGGGCCCAACTATGGCTACACCTTC.

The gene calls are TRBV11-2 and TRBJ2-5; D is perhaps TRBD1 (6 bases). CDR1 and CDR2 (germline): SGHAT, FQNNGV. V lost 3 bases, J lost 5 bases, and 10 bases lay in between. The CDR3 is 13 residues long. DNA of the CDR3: TGTGCCAGCAGCTTGAAGAGGGGGGAGACCCAGTACTTC. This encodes CASSLKRGETQYF.

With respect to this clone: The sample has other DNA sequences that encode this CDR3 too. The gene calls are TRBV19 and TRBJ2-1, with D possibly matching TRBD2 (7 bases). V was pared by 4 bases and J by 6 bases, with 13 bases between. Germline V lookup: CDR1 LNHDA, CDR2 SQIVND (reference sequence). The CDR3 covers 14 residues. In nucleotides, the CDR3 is TGTGCCAGTAGTAGAGGGGGGGGGCCCAATGAGCAGTTCTTC. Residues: CASSRGGGPNEQFF.